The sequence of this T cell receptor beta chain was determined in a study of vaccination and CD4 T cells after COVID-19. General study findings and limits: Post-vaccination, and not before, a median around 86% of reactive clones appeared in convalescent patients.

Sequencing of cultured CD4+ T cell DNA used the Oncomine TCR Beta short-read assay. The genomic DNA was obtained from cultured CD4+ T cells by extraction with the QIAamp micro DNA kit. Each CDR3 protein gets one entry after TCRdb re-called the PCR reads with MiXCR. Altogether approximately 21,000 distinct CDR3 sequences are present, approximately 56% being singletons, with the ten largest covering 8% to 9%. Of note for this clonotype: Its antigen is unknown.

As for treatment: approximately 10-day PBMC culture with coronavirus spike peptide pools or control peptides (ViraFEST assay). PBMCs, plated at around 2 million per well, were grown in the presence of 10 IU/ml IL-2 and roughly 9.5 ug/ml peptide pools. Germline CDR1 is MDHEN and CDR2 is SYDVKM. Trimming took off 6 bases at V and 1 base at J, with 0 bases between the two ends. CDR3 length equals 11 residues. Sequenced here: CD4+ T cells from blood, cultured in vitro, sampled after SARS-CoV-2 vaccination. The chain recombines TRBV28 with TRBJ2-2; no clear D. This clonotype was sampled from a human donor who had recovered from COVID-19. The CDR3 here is CASRNTGELFF. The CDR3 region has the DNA TGTGCCAGCAGGAACACCGGGGAGCTGTTTTTT.